These 30 T cell receptor beta chains share one sample of origin, sequenced in a study of T cell responses to AZD1222 COVID-19 vaccine. Using immunoSEQ multiplex PCR, the repertoire was profiled, and TCRdb retains in-frame clones only, with some absent. The repertoire holds about 140,000 clones, with around 88% as singletons. Sequencing was performed on peripheral blood, taken on day 0 of AZD1222 vaccination. Source of these receptors: an adult in good health.

DNA of the CDR3: TGCAGCGTTGAAGTGGGAGGGGTGTCCTACGAGCAGTACTTC. Protein sequence: CSVEVGGVSYEQYF. The chain couples TRBV29-1 to TRBJ2-7; 7 nucleotides line up with TRBD2. The germline V gene encodes CDR1 SQVTM and CDR2 ANQGSEA. Trimming took 1 base from V and 1 from J; bases not matched to a gene: 4. The CDR3 has 14 residues.

This clone was counted between two and nine times. This chain joins TRBV30 and TRBJ2-5; TRBD2 might be the D (5 bases). The CDR3 covers 14 residues. V shed 0 bases and J shed 5 bases, with 13 bases lying between them. CDR1 is GTSNPN, CDR2 SVGIG, per germline (reference sequence). The CDR3 spells CAWSVGPSWETQYF. CDR3 sequence (DNA): TGTGCCTGGAGTGTAGGTCCTAGCTGGGAGACCCAGTACTTC.

The chain joins TRBV4-1 to TRBJ2-7; possibly TRBD1 or TRBD2 for D (5 bases each). Trimming took 2 bases from V and 2 from J, leaving 16 bases between them. Germline loops: CDR1 MGHRA, CDR2 YSYEKL. CDR3 length equals 16 residues. DNA for the CDR3: TGCGCCAGCAGCCAACCTGACGGGACCGACGCCTACGAGCAGTACTTC. As protein: CASSQPDGTDAYEQYF.

The chain links TRBV24-1 to TRBJ2-7; 8 bases align to TRBD1. Germline-derived CDR1 and CDR2 are KGHDR and SFDVKD. The V gene end was trimmed by 8 bases and the J gene end by 6 bases; junction bases not matched to a gene: 11. There are 14 residues in the CDR3. The CDR3 here is CATTERTGSPEQYF. DNA of the CDR3: TGTGCCACCACTGAACGGACAGGGTCCCCCGAGCAGTACTTC.

This clone appeared a few times. This chain uses TRBV27 with TRBJ2-7, with TRBD1 as a possible D gene (5 bases). The CDR3 is 15 residues long. The V gene lost 0 bases and the J gene lost 2 bases, with 11 bases spanning the gap. Germline CDR1 and CDR2: MNHEY and SMNVEV (reference sequence). The CDR3 DNA sequence: TGTGCCAGCAGTTTATCCCGAACAGGTACCTACGAGCAGTACTTC. Amino acid sequence: CASSLSRTGTYEQYF.

The chain carries TRBV9 and TRBJ1-2, with D hard to call. CDR3 size: 13 residues. Per the germline V gene, CDR1 is SGDLS and CDR2 is YYNGEE. Trimming left V 0 bases short and J 3 bases short, with 6 bases between. CDR3 coding DNA: TGTGCCAGCAGCGTAGAAGAGCACTATGGCTACACCTTC. Translating gives CASSVEEHYGYTF.

The CDR3 DNA is TGTGCCATCAGAGTCGTCGACTACACTGAAGCTTTCTTT. The encoded protein is CAIRVVDYTEAFF. The V and J genes are TRBV10-3 and TRBJ1-1, with D hard to call. The germline V gene has CDR1 ENHRY and CDR2 SYGVKD. V gave up 6 bases and J gave up 3 bases, with 11 bases separating them. This CDR3 comprises 13 residues.

The chain has TRBV29-1 and TRBJ1-4; D ambiguous. V was trimmed by 7 bases and J by 7 bases, leaving 13 bases between them. CDR3 length: 12 amino acids. Germline V gene data show CDR1 as SQVTM and CDR2 as ANQGSEA. The DNA for the CDR3 is TGCAGCGCCCGGGCAGGCGCTGAAAAACTGTTTTTT. It specifies CSARAGAEKLFF.

The chain carries TRBV7-2 and TRBJ1-4; D remains ambiguous. Germline V gene sequence: CDR1 SGHTA, CDR2 FQGNSA. The V and J ends lost 2 bases and 10 bases respectively, with 14 bases between them. The CDR3 is 14 residues long. CDR3 protein: CASSLTAKDRKLFF. The CDR3, as DNA: TGTGCCAGCAGCTTAACGGCCAAGGACCGAAAACTGTTTTTT.

V is TRBV20-1 and J is TRBJ1-2; D remains unclear. The ends were cut back, 6 bases at V and 8 bases at J, with 10 bases in the middle. The CDR3 has 10 amino acids. CDR1 and CDR2 from the germline V gene are DFQATT and SNEGSKA (reference sequence). The CDR3 coding sequence is TGCAGTGCCTCCGGCAGCGGCTACACCTTC. This codes for CSASGSGYTF.

The chain joins TRBV12-3 or TRBV12-4 to TRBJ2-1, with D possibly being TRBD2 (6 bases). Trimming took off 6 bases at V and 7 bases at J, with 13 bases between the two ends. This CDR3 spans 13 amino acids. The CDR3 DNA sequence: TGTGCCAGCAGGCGACTAGTTGGTAATGAGCAGTTCTTC. It yields the protein CASRRLVGNEQFF.

The chain links TRBV4-3 to TRBJ1-3, with D hard to call. The CDR3 is 15 amino acids. Trimming stripped 5 bases from V and 0 bases from J, with 11 bases between. In germline, CDR1 is LGHNA, CDR2 YSLEER. CDR3 residues: CASSTHQSSGNTIYF. The DNA of the CDR3 is TGCGCCAGCAGCACCCACCAGAGCTCTGGAAACACCATATATTTT.

The chain carries TRBV4-1 and TRBJ2-4; 8 bases are shared with TRBD2. J gave up 9 bases and V 0 bases, and 10 bases lay outside the gene matches. The CDR3 is 16 residues long. CDR1 is MGHRA, CDR2 YSYEKL, per germline. The CDR3 protein is CASSQDKAGDGSIQYF. In nucleotides, the CDR3 is TGCGCCAGCAGCCAAGATAAAGCGGGAGACGGGAGCATTCAGTACTTC.

The rearrangement uses TRBV11-1 and TRBJ2-5; 8 bases line up with TRBD1. V was pared by 1 base and J by 3 bases, with 4 bases of the junction left unmatched. Germline values: CDR1 SGHAT, CDR2 FQDESV (reference sequence). The length of the CDR3 is 15 residues. This chain's CDR3 is CASSLGTGQEETQYF. DNA for the CDR3: TGTGCCAGCAGCTTAGGGACAGGGCAAGAAGAGACCCAGTACTTC. The full variable domain, completed using reference TRBV11-1 and TRBJ2-5, is EAEVAQSPRYKITEKSQAVAFWCDPISGHATLYWYRQILGQGPELLVQFQDESVVDDSQLPKDRFSAERLKGVDSTLKIQPAELGDSAMYLCASSLGTGQEETQYFGPGTRLLVL.

V and J are TRBV6-5 and TRBJ1-5, with TRBD1 matching 8 bases. The CDR3 sequence is 14 residues long. Germline assignment: CDR1 MNHEY and CDR2 SVGAGI. V trimming: 8 bases; J trimming: 2 bases; junction bases outside the gene matches: 5. This chain's CDR3 is CASALTGGNQPQHF. The CDR3 DNA reads as TGTGCCAGCGCACTGACAGGGGGCAATCAGCCCCAGCATTTT.

The chain carries TRBV2 and TRBJ2-2; 9 nucleotides align to TRBD1. Germline loops: CDR1 SNHLY, CDR2 FYNNEI. There are 14 residues in the CDR3. J gave up 5 bases and V 4 bases, and 2 bases lay outside the gene matches. CDR3 coding DNA: TGTGCCAGCAGTGTAGGGACAGGGACCGGGGAGCTGTTTTTT. The encoded protein is CASSVGTGTGELFF.

V gene TRBV6-5 combines with J gene TRBJ2-4; TRBD2 matches at 16 bases. Losses at the gene ends were 4 bases for V and 10 bases for J; bases not matched to a gene: 4. The CDR3 has 15 residues. Per the germline V gene, CDR1 is MNHEY and CDR2 is SVGAGI. CDR3 sequence (DNA): TGTGCCAGCAGTTTGGGACTAGCGGGAGGGGGTATTCAGTACTTC. Encoded protein: CASSLGLAGGGIQYF.

This chain links TRBV6-2 or TRBV6-3 with TRBJ2-1; no clear D gene. CDR1 is MNHEY and CDR2 is SVGEGT in the germline V gene. Deletions cut 4 bases from V and 2 bases from J, with 9 bases between. The CDR3 sequence is 14 residues long. The CDR3: CASSSQRPYNEQFF. CDR3 DNA: TGTGCCAGCAGTTCACAGCGTCCCTACAATGAGCAGTTCTTC.

CDR3 region: CASKGVALAQHF. DNA for the CDR3: TGTGCCAGCAAAGGTGTCGCTTTGGCCCAGCATTTT. V gene TRBV2 combines with J gene TRBJ1-5; D unclear. The germline V gene has CDR1 SNHLY and CDR2 FYNNEI. This CDR3 has 12 amino acids. V was cut by 7 bases and J by 11 bases, with 15 bases left in between.

This clone was seen a single time. The chain joins TRBV5-4 to TRBJ1-1, with 8 bases aligning to TRBD1. The V and J ends lost 4 bases and 0 bases, in that order; junction bases with no gene match: 11. The CDR3 is made up of 17 amino acids. Per germline, CDR1 SGHNT and CDR2 YYREEE (reference sequence). CDR3 sequence reads: CASSPTRTGTMNTEAFF. CDR3 coding DNA: TGTGCCAGCAGCCCGACCCGGACAGGGACCATGAACACTGAAGCTTTCTTT.

This chain links TRBV6-2 or TRBV6-3 with TRBJ2-7; D is ambiguous. The CDR3 runs 13 residues. The germline V gene encodes CDR1 MNHEY and CDR2 SVGEGT. V was pared by 6 bases and J by 5 bases, with 14 bases between. The CDR3 nucleotides are TGTGCCAGCAGCGTTTCCCCCTGGGACGAGCAGTACTTC. Its translation: CASSVSPWDEQYF.

This clone was detected a few times. V is TRBV2 and J is TRBJ2-2; perhaps TRBD2 as D (5 bases). CDR3 length: 15 amino acids. From germline, CDR1 is SNHLY and CDR2 FYNNEI. Trimming removed 6 bases from V and 0 bases from J, with 11 bases in between. CDR3 protein: CASREAFANTGELFF. The CDR3, as DNA: TGTGCCAGCAGGGAGGCCTTCGCGAACACCGGGGAGCTGTTTTTT.

The genes are TRBV29-1 and TRBJ1-2; 8 nucleotides line up with TRBD1. V gave up 5 bases and J gave up 4 bases; unmatched junction bases: 3. Germline-derived CDR1 and CDR2 are SQVTM and ANQGSEA. This CDR3 contains 12 residues. CDR3 sequence: CSVNGQGYGYTF. CDR3 sequence (DNA): TGCAGCGTTAATGGACAGGGCTATGGCTACACCTTC. The whole variable domain, filled in from reference TRBV29-1 and TRBJ1-2, reads SAVISQKPSRDICQRGTSLTIQCQVDSQVTMMFWYRQQPGQSLTLIATANQGSEATYESGFVIDKFPISRPNLTFSTLTVSNMSPEDSSIYLCSVNGQGYGYTFGSGTRLTVV.

This chain uses TRBV19 with TRBJ1-1; a weak D match, TRBD1 (5 bases). Germline CDR1 reads LNHDA; CDR2 reads SQIVND (reference sequence). Trimming removed 1 base at V and 5 bases at J, with 11 bases between. CDR3 length: 14 residues. The CDR3 loop is CASSIGEGSTEAFF. The CDR3 region has the DNA TGTGCCAGTAGTATAGGGGAGGGGTCAACTGAAGCTTTCTTT.

The chain recombines TRBV5-4 with TRBJ2-1; D might be TRBD2 (6 bases). Trimming left V 0 bases short and J 5 bases short, with 9 bases between. This CDR3 has 14 residues. Germline values: CDR1 SGHNT, CDR2 YYREEE (reference sequence). The CDR3 sequence is CASSLELAHNEQFF. The CDR3 region has the DNA TGTGCCAGCAGCTTGGAACTAGCCCACAATGAGCAGTTCTTC.

The rearrangement links TRBV7-9 to TRBJ2-7, with 7 bases identical to TRBD2. The V gene's germline CDR1 is SEHNR and CDR2 FQNEAQ (reference sequence). V trimming: 5 bases; J trimming: 5 bases; junction bases outside the gene matches: 3. The CDR3 contains 12 residues. The CDR3 DNA reads as TGTGCCAGCAGCACTAGCGCTAACGAGCAGTACTTC. It codes for CASSTSANEQYF.

This rearrangement joins TRBV5-8 to TRBJ2-5, with a tentative D call TRBD1 (5 bases). CDR1 and CDR2 from the germline V gene are SGHTS and YDEGEE. Trimming stripped 0 bases from V and 1 base from J, with 10 bases between. The CDR3 covers 15 residues. The CDR3 region is CASSLGTRSQETQYF. The CDR3 coding sequence is TGTGCCAGCAGCTTGGGGACACGTAGCCAAGAGACCCAGTACTTC.

The chain uses TRBV3-1 (or the pseudogene TRBV3-2) and TRBJ2-7; D ambiguous. With 5 bases removed from V and 3 bases from J, the gap between germline ends came to 8 bases. Germline lookup yields CDR1 LGHDT and CDR2 YNNKEL (reference sequence). This CDR3 has 12 amino acids. CDR3 residues: CASSSMIYEQYF. The CDR3, as DNA: TGTGCCAGCAGCTCGATGATCTACGAGCAGTACTTC.

This chain joins TRBV30 and TRBJ2-3; D is uncertain. Per the germline V gene, CDR1 is GTSNPN and CDR2 is SVGIG (reference sequence). The CDR3 is 14 amino acids. V was shortened by 0 bases and J by 2 bases, with 9 bases between the two germline ends. The CDR3 DNA sequence: TGTGCCTGGAGTGTCATAAGTTCCACAGATACGCAGTATTTT. The encoded protein is CAWSVISSTDTQYF.

A single count supports this clone. This chain links TRBV30 with TRBJ2-7; 10 bases fit TRBD2. The length of the CDR3 is 14 residues. Germline assignment: CDR1 GTSNPN and CDR2 SVGIG (reference sequence). The V and J ends lost 3 bases and 4 bases, in that order; junction bases with no gene match: 6. The CDR3 sequence is CAWSLAGVTYEQYF. Here the CDR3 DNA reads TGTGCCTGGAGCCTAGCGGGAGTAACGTACGAGCAGTACTTC.